Listed below are T cell receptor beta chains from one sample, sequenced in a study of blood T cell repertoires in COVID-19. Some clones are missing from TCRdb's copy, which holds only in-frame ones; the method was immunoSEQ multiplex PCR. The table lists some 380,000 clones, 81% of them singletons. The sequencing sample was made of peripheral blood. The origin of the receptors is a human donor with acute or convalescent COVID-19. The donor label of this sample is uncertain. Both conserved end residues are trimmed from each CDR3. Fields, in order: V gene, clone size, D gene, CDR3 protein. The D gene is left open where the match is weak. Expanded clones get a size class; other rows say once, few or many, or leave the size out.

v_call: TRBV5-6; clone_size: .; d_call: TRBD1; cdr3_aa: ASSLDFGQGIVGELF
v_call: TRBV28; clone_size: .; d_call: TRBD1; cdr3_aa: ASSFTPQQGKGYT
v_call: TRBV28; clone_size: .; d_call: .; cdr3_aa: ASRPVGGRKVRQPQH
v_call: TRBV7-8; clone_size: .; d_call: .; cdr3_aa: ASSRTRRGRYEQY
v_call: TRBV2; clone_size: .; d_call: .; cdr3_aa: ASSANEASYNEQF
v_call: TRBV6-5; clone_size: .; d_call: TRBD1; cdr3_aa: ASSHRQGPQETQY
v_call: TRBV19; clone_size: .; d_call: TRBD1; cdr3_aa: ASSSTGGNTGELF
v_call: TRBV6-5; clone_size: .; d_call: .; cdr3_aa: ASSPRTVQAF
v_call: TRBV6-2/TRBV6-3; clone_size: .; d_call: .; cdr3_aa: ASSSPRGNSYEQY
v_call: TRBV6-6; clone_size: .; d_call: .; cdr3_aa: ASSYSGQKNSPLH
v_call: TRBV3-1/TRBV3-2; clone_size: .; d_call: .; cdr3_aa: ASSQLARAGSSYGYT
v_call: TRBV7-2; clone_size: .; d_call: .; cdr3_aa: ASANRNFYNSPLH
v_call: TRBV5-4; clone_size: .; d_call: TRBD1; cdr3_aa: ASGRDRGSYEQY
v_call: TRBV13; clone_size: few; d_call: .; cdr3_aa: ASSFLGGDWGYT
v_call: TRBV2; clone_size: .; d_call: TRBD1; cdr3_aa: ASSRQGSNYGYT
v_call: TRBV5-1; clone_size: .; d_call: TRBD2; cdr3_aa: ASSLAGTSGGVAKNIQY
v_call: TRBV28; clone_size: .; d_call: .; cdr3_aa: ASRSGNGMNTEAF
v_call: TRBV5-1; clone_size: .; d_call: TRBD1; cdr3_aa: ASSWTGSSNQPQH
v_call: TRBV6-5; clone_size: .; d_call: TRBD1; cdr3_aa: ASHKGASGNTIY
v_call: TRBV2; clone_size: .; d_call: TRBD2; cdr3_aa: ASISTGGNEQF
v_call: TRBV14; clone_size: .; d_call: .; cdr3_aa: ASSQAPGQPTYNEQF
v_call: TRBV27; clone_size: .; d_call: .; cdr3_aa: ASAQNQGGPYEQY
v_call: TRBV11-2; clone_size: .; d_call: .; cdr3_aa: ASSLGGAGTGELF
v_call: TRBV2; clone_size: .; d_call: .; cdr3_aa: ASQGGPDTQY
v_call: TRBV7-9; clone_size: .; d_call: .; cdr3_aa: ASSLTGTTPLH
v_call: TRBV2; clone_size: .; d_call: .; cdr3_aa: ASNLERGSPLH
v_call: TRBV7-2; clone_size: .; d_call: .; cdr3_aa: ASSLSEVDTIY
v_call: TRBV12-3/TRBV12-4; clone_size: .; d_call: .; cdr3_aa: ASSLGLSDTIY
v_call: TRBV27; clone_size: .; d_call: .; cdr3_aa: ASSSPGAGNYGYT
v_call: TRBV19; clone_size: .; d_call: TRBD1; cdr3_aa: ASSIEDRAQPQH
v_call: TRBV30; clone_size: .; d_call: .; cdr3_aa: AWIYKGTINYGYT
v_call: TRBV28; clone_size: few; d_call: .; cdr3_aa: ASSFAGRNDQPQH
v_call: TRBV7-9; clone_size: .; d_call: TRBD1; cdr3_aa: ASSLVGTGVEKLF
v_call: TRBV19; clone_size: .; d_call: TRBD1; cdr3_aa: ASSIVAGGNYGYT
v_call: TRBV19; clone_size: .; d_call: TRBD1; cdr3_aa: ASRKGQAVAGGEAF
v_call: TRBV28; clone_size: .; d_call: .; cdr3_aa: ASRPPGNYGYT
v_call: TRBV6-1; clone_size: .; d_call: TRBD2; cdr3_aa: ASSDQLAAGGYEQY
v_call: TRBV12-3/TRBV12-4; clone_size: .; d_call: .; cdr3_aa: ASSLRVNTEAF
v_call: TRBV5-5; clone_size: .; d_call: TRBD2; cdr3_aa: ASSLSGGDPSYEQY
v_call: TRBV2; clone_size: few; d_call: TRBD1; cdr3_aa: ASRQGQSNYGYT
v_call: TRBV7-8; clone_size: .; d_call: TRBD1; cdr3_aa: ASSVGQGWNEQF
v_call: TRBV5-5; clone_size: .; d_call: TRBD1; cdr3_aa: ASSPWTGVPPEAF
v_call: TRBV3-1/TRBV3-2; clone_size: .; d_call: .; cdr3_aa: ASRDFKPHGDTQY
v_call: TRBV14; clone_size: .; d_call: TRBD1; cdr3_aa: ASSQWGQGNSPLH
v_call: TRBV14; clone_size: once; d_call: .; cdr3_aa: ASSLWTANTEAF
v_call: TRBV18; clone_size: .; d_call: .; cdr3_aa: ASSQRPDSKNIQY
v_call: TRBV19; clone_size: .; d_call: TRBD1; cdr3_aa: ASNRGAGGKDGYT
v_call: TRBV9; clone_size: .; d_call: TRBD1; cdr3_aa: ASTPGGLMNTEAF
v_call: TRBV18; clone_size: .; d_call: .; cdr3_aa: ASSPEDPAKNIQY
v_call: TRBV6-1; clone_size: .; d_call: .; cdr3_aa: ASSELGGAYNEQF
v_call: TRBV5-1; clone_size: few; d_call: TRBD1; cdr3_aa: ASSGGRVDQPPLH
v_call: TRBV6-6; clone_size: .; d_call: .; cdr3_aa: ASSYSDVGEGNTIY
v_call: TRBV3-1/TRBV3-2; clone_size: .; d_call: TRBD1; cdr3_aa: ASSTRDRGYGYT
v_call: TRBV7-2; clone_size: .; d_call: TRBD2; cdr3_aa: ASSLVGGGDEQF
v_call: TRBV6-5; clone_size: .; d_call: .; cdr3_aa: ASSYPPSYEQY
v_call: TRBV6-5; clone_size: .; d_call: TRBD2; cdr3_aa: ATTSPGGRYEQY
v_call: TRBV10-2; clone_size: .; d_call: .; cdr3_aa: ASKRATLYNEQF
v_call: TRBV19; clone_size: .; d_call: .; cdr3_aa: ARYGSTNTGELF
v_call: TRBV2; clone_size: .; d_call: .; cdr3_aa: ASSRFYGYT
v_call: TRBV7-6; clone_size: .; d_call: .; cdr3_aa: ASSLEVEPNTEAF